The present T cell receptor beta chain was sequenced within a study of control samples from healthy donors and cancer patients (dated by TCRdb to between 2020 and 2021). In its sample, this clone was seen a few times. Its target antigen remains unknown. The sample holds no much larger clone one base away, and base qualities are not on file. The library was built by means of the immunoSEQ multiplex PCR assay. The clones in this table, taken by TCRdb from immuneACCESS, are in-frame only. Not every clone is retained; where verified, under half of the shortfall comes from an unresolved V gene, and the cause of the rest is unknown. This sample is represented by tens of thousands of clones; 85% to 90% of them were singletons. The top ten clones comprise less than 7% of the sample. As encoded in the germline V gene (reference sequence), CDR1 is PRHDT while CDR2 is FYEKMQ. Its CDR3 holds 15 amino acids, cysteine through phenylalanine. Only CDR3 DNA is held: 45 bases, read in frame from base 1. Trimming accounts for 2 bases at V and 7 bases at J, while the number of junction bases matched to no gene is 5.

This chain is built from TRBV13 and TRBJ2-1; TRBD2 fits 10 bases in the junction. The sequencing input was blood. The sequence derives from a man aged 50-59 years in good health. The DNA sequence is given as TGTGCCAGCAGCTTATCGGCTAGCGGGGGTAATGAGCAGTTCTTC. It codes for CASSLSASGGNEQFF.